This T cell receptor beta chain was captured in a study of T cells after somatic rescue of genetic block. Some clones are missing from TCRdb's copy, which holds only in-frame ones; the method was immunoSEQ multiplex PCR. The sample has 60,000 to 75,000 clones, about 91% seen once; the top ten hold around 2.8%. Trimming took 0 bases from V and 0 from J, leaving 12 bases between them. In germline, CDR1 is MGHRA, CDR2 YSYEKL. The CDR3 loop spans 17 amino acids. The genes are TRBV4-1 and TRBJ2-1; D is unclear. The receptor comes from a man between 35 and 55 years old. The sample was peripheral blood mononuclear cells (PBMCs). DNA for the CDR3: TGCGCCAGCAGCCAAGAGCGACGGGCCCGCTCCTACAATGAGCAGTTCTTC. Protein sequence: CASSQERRARSYNEQFF.